The 13 T cell receptor beta chains listed next were all sequenced from one sample in a study of CD8+ T cells in alopecia areata. The authors extracted RNA and reverse transcribed it into cDNA as the sequencing template. Generated by immunoSEQ multiplex PCR, the TCRdb table keeps only in-frame clones and is missing some. The sample has about 250,000 clones; 67% are singletons. This specimen was CD4+ T cells sorted from blood, taken at week 0. The receptor set was obtained from a human donor with alopecia areata.

The chain uses TRBV29-1 and TRBJ2-1; TRBD2 matches at 9 bases. Trimming at V came to 8 bases and at J to 2 bases, leaving 4 bases not matched to a gene. CDR3 length: 13 residues. From germline, CDR1 is SQVTM and CDR2 ANQGSEA. This CDR3 is CSSGTSTYNEQFF. CDR3 nucleotide sequence: TGCAGCTCCGGGACTAGCACCTACAATGAGCAGTTCTTC.

CDR3 protein: CAISEGANEQFF. The DNA for the CDR3 is TGTGCCATCAGTGAAGGGGCAAATGAGCAGTTCTTC. The rearrangement joins TRBV10-3 to TRBJ2-1; possibly TRBD1 for D (5 bases). Germline CDR1 reads ENHRY; CDR2 reads SYGVKD. Deletions cut 3 bases from V and 7 bases from J, with 7 bases between. The CDR3 is 12 amino acids.

This clone was detected only once. The genes are TRBV30 and TRBJ2-5; D perhaps matches TRBD2 (6 bases). The germline V gene has CDR1 GTSNPN and CDR2 SVGIG (reference sequence). V lost 2 bases and J lost 3, with 10 bases in between. The CDR3 loop spans 13 amino acids. The chain's CDR3 is CAWSRGGEETQYF. The CDR3 coding sequence is TGTGCCTGGAGTCGGGGCGGGGAAGAGACCCAGTACTTC.

This clone is a singleton in its sample. A much larger clone differs from this one at a single base, so this may be a read error. The chain couples TRBV5-4 to TRBJ1-1, with TRBD1 matching 7 bases. The V and J ends lost 2 bases and 1 base, in that order; junction bases with no gene match: 2. Germline-derived CDR1 and CDR2 are SGHNT and YYREEE (reference sequence). The CDR3 totals 14 residues. Here the CDR3 DNA reads TGTGCCAGCAGCTTCCGGACAGGGAACACTGAAGCTTTCTTT. Protein: CASSFRTGNTEAFF.

The chain is built from TRBV2 and TRBJ1-5, with D maybe TRBD1 (5 bases). Per germline, CDR1 SNHLY and CDR2 FYNNEI. V was clipped by 4 bases and J by 6 bases, with 13 bases between them. The CDR3 contains 14 residues. As DNA, the CDR3 is TGTGCCAGCAGTGGAGGGCAGGGTGGTCAGCCCCAGCATTTT. Translating it yields CASSGGQGGQPQHF. The variable domain in full, completed from reference TRBV2 and TRBJ1-5, reads EPEVTQTPSHQVTQMGQEVILRCVPISNHLYFYWYRQILGQKVEFLVSFYNNEISEKSEIFDDQFSVERPDGSNFTLKIRSTKLEDSAMYFCASSGGQGGQPQHFGDGTRLSIL.

The V call is TRBV5-6, the J call TRBJ1-2, with D unclear. This CDR3 contains 13 residues. Deletions cut 2 bases from V and 3 bases from J, with 8 bases between. The germline CDR1 and CDR2 sequences are SGHDT and YYEEEE. The CDR3 DNA sequence: TGTGCCAGCAGCTTAAAAGACGACTATGGCTACACCTTC. Protein: CASSLKDDYGYTF.

The chain recombines TRBV10-3 with TRBJ2-5; no definite D call. Germline lookup yields CDR1 ENHRY and CDR2 SYGVKD. V gave up 2 bases and J gave up 5 bases, with 6 bases separating them. The CDR3 covers 12 residues. As DNA, the CDR3 is TGTGCCATCAGTGAGGGAGAGGAGACCCAGTACTTC. Translating gives CAISEGEETQYF.

The rearrangement joins TRBV5-1 to TRBJ2-6; no firm D call. Trimming cost V 4 bases and J 1 base, with 6 bases left between them. There are 14 residues in the CDR3. Germline assignment: CDR1 SGHRS and CDR2 YFSETQ. CDR3 region: CASSAQSGANVLTF. CDR3 coding DNA: TGCGCCAGCAGCGCCCAGTCTGGGGCCAACGTCCTGACTTTC.

On this clone itself: Other DNA sequences within the sample encode an identical CDR3. V gene TRBV30 combines with J gene TRBJ2-1; the D is unclear. Germline V lookup: CDR1 GTSNPN, CDR2 SVGIG (reference sequence). This CDR3 has 13 residues. V shed 0 bases and J shed 3 bases, with 6 bases lying between them. The CDR3 spells CAWSVGLYNEQFF. The CDR3 coding sequence is TGTGCCTGGAGTGTCGGCCTCTACAATGAGCAGTTCTTC. The entire variable domain, with the rest obtained from reference TRBV30 and TRBJ2-1, is as follows: SQTIHQWPATLVQPVGSPLSLECTVEGTSNPNLYWYRQAAGRGLQLLFYSVGIGQISSEVPQNLSASRPQDRQFILSSKKLLLSDSGFYLCAWSVGLYNEQFFGPGTRLTVL.

The chain couples TRBV25-1 to TRBJ2-1; D remains unclear. This CDR3 spans 13 amino acids. The ends were cut back, 3 bases at V and 2 bases at J, with 5 bases in the middle. Germline assignment: CDR1 MGHDK and CDR2 SYGVNS. CDR3 in amino acids: CASSEGTYNEQFF. The CDR3 DNA is TGTGCCAGCAGTGAGGGAACCTACAATGAGCAGTTCTTC.

CDR3 in amino acids: CASSPKTGGTEAFF. The CDR3 nucleotides read TGCGCCAGCAGTCCGAAGACAGGGGGCACTGAAGCTTTCTTT. V and J are TRBV23-1 and TRBJ1-1, with 9 nucleotides matching TRBD1. TRBV23-1 is assigned to the ORF class and has an uncertain function. This CDR3 spans 14 amino acids. The V segment lost 4 bases and the J segment 4 bases; nucleotides outside the gene matches: 4.

The rearrangement links TRBV5-1 to TRBJ2-1; unclear D gene. Germline V CDR1 and CDR2: SGHRS, YFSETQ. This CDR3 spans 13 amino acids. Trimming removed 0 bases from V and 7 bases from J, with 8 bases in between. The CDR3 spells CASSLVVGNEQFF. For the CDR3, the DNA is TGCGCCAGCAGCTTGGTGGTCGGTAATGAGCAGTTCTTC.

This chain joins TRBV15 and TRBJ2-1; no definite D call. The CDR3 totals 11 residues. Trimming removed 2 bases at V and 6 bases at J, with 2 bases between. The germline V gene encodes CDR1 LNHNV and CDR2 YYDKDF (reference sequence). Here the CDR3 reads CATSRLNEQFF. The DNA of the CDR3 is TGTGCCACCAGCAGACTCAATGAGCAGTTCTTC.